This TCR beta chain was recorded in a study of technical replicates of blood from several donors. Germline V CDR1 and CDR2: SNHLY, FYNNEI. The CDR3 is 15 residues long. Trimming at V came to 4 bases and at J to 5 bases, leaving 4 bases not matched to a gene. The sample holds one count of this clone. Some clones are missing from TCRdb's copy, which holds only in-frame ones; the method was immunoSEQ multiplex PCR. The sample consists of some 64,000 clones, around 92% of them appearing once. This TCR was recovered from a human donor in good health. Some clones in this sample may be carry-over from other donors' samples. The sequenced sample was PBMCs. The chain has TRBV2 and TRBJ2-3, with TRBD2 matching over 12 bases. The CDR3 DNA follows: TGTGCCAGCAGTGGACTAGCGGGAGTTGAAGATACGCAGTATTTT. Translation gives CASSGLAGVEDTQYF.